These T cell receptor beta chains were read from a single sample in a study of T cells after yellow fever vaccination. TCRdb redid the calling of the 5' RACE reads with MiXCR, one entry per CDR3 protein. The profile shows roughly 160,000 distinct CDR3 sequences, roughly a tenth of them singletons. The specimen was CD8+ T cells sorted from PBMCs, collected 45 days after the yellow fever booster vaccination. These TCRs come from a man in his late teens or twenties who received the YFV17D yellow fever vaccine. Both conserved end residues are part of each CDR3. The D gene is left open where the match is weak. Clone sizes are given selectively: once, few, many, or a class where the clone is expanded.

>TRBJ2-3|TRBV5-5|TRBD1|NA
CASSLARGRADTQYF
TGTGCCAGCAGCTTGGCCAGGGGGCGCGCAGATACGCAGTATTTT
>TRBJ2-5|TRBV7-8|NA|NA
CASRQYREGYQETQYF
TGTGCCAGCAGACAATACAGGGAGGGGTACCAAGAGACCCAGTACTTC
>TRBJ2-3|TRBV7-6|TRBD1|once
CASSLARPGQSTDTQYF
TGTGCCAGCAGCTTAGCCCGGCCGGGACAGAGCACAGATACGCAGTATTTT
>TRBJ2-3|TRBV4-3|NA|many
CASSQEERTADTQYF
TGCGCCAGCAGCCAAGAGGAAAGGACCGCAGATACGCAGTATTTT
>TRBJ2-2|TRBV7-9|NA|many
CASRGRQNTGELFF
TGTGCCAGCAGGGGACGGCAGAACACCGGGGAGCTGTTTTTT
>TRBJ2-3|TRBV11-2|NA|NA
CASSSRPTTDTQYF
TGTGCCAGCAGCTCTCGTCCGACCACAGATACGCAGTATTTT
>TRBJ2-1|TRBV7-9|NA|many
CASSSDWSYNEQFF
TGTGCCAGCAGCTCCGACTGGTCCTACAATGAGCAGTTCTTC
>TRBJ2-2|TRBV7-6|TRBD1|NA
CASSLARQGANTGELFF
TGTGCCAGCAGCTTAGCCCGACAGGGGGCGAACACCGGGGAGCTGTTTTTT
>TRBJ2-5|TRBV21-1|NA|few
CASSKAWRQGSETQYF
TGTGCCAGCAGCAAAGCGTGGAGACAGGGGTCGGAGACCCAGTACTTC
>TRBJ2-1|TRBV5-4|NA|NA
CASSLFNWQGRDEQFF
TGTGCCAGCAGCTTGTTTAATTGGCAGGGGAGGGATGAGCAGTTCTTC
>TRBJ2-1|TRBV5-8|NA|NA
CASSLDFLSSYNEQFF
TGTGCCAGCAGCTTGGACTTCCTAAGCTCCTACAATGAGCAGTTCTTC
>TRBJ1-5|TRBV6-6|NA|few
CASALGATGHQPQHF
TGTGCCAGCGCCCTCGGGGCGACGGGCCATCAGCCCCAGCATTTT
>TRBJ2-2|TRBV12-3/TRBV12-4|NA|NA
CASSDSLYTGELFF
TGTGCCAGCAGCGACAGTCTATACACCGGGGAGCTGTTTTTT
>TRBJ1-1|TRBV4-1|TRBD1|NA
CASSQHDRGKPEAFF
TGCGCCAGCAGCCAACACGACAGGGGTAAGCCTGAAGCTTTCTTT
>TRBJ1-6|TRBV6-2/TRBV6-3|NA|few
CASSYAADYNSPLHF
TGTGCCAGCAGTTACGCAGCAGACTATAATTCACCCCTCCACTTT
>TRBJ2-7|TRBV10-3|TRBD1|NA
CAISGADRAEQYF
TGTGCCATCAGTGGGGCGGACAGGGCCGAGCAGTACTTC
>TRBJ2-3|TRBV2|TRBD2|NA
CASTGAGTSDTQYF
TGTGCCAGCACCGGGGCCGGGACTAGTGATACGCAGTATTTT
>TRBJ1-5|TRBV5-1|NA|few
CASSYAGTWGQPQHF
TGCGCCAGCAGCTACGCCGGGACATGGGGCCAGCCCCAGCATTTT
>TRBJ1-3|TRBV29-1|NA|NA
CSVERGAGNTIYF
TGCAGCGTTGAGCGGGGCGCTGGAAACACCATATATTTT
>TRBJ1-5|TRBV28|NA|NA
CASTTGSRQHQHF
TGTGCCAGCACTACAGGGTCTCGCCAGCACCAGCATTTT
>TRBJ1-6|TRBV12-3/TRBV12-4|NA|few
CASSLGGPSPLHF
TGTGCCAGCAGTTTGGGAGGACCCTCACCCCTCCACTTT
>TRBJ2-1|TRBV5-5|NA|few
CASSEGQFTRNEQFF
TGTGCCAGCAGCGAAGGACAGTTCACTCGCAATGAGCAGTTCTTC
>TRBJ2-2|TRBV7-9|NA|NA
CASSLGFLIGELFF
TGTGCCAGCAGCTTAGGTTTCTTGATCGGGGAGCTGTTTTTT
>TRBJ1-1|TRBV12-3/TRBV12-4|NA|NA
CASDDRNTEAFF
TGTGCCAGCGACGACAGGAACACTGAAGCTTTCTTT
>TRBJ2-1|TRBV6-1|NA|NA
CASSLGVGEQFF
TGTGCCAGCTCTCTTGGAGTGGGTGAGCAGTTCTTC
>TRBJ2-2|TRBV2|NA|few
CASRAGPYTGELFF
TGTGCCAGCAGAGCCGGGCCTTACACCGGGGAGCTGTTTTTT
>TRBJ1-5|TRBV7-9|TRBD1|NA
CASSPGQGAQPQHF
TGTGCCAGCAGCCCGGGACAGGGGGCCCAGCCCCAGCATTTT
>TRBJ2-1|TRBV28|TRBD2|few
CASSNRGGPYNEQFF
TGTGCCAGCAGTAATCGGGGGGGCCCCTACAATGAGCAGTTCTTC
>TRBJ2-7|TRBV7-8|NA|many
CASSPWVGAYEQYF
TGTGCCAGCAGCCCGTGGGTGGGTGCCTACGAGCAGTACTTC